This record concerns one TCR beta chain sequence. The sample belongs to a study of control samples from healthy donors and cancer patients. V was pared by 0 bases and J by 5 bases, with 12 bases between. There are 14 residues in the CDR3. The V gene's germline CDR1 is SGHRS and CDR2 YFSETQ. Data came from immunoSEQ multiplex PCR; TCRdb stores just in-frame clones and leaves some out. The sample records about 83,000 clones, 91% being singletons. Sequenced: blood. The rearrangement links TRBV5-1 to TRBJ2-7; D remains unclear. This TCR derives from a man aged 45-65 years in good health. This chain's CDR3 is CASSLERPEDEQYF. The CDR3 DNA reads as TGCGCCAGCAGCTTGGAAAGGCCTGAGGACGAGCAGTACTTC.